This T cell receptor beta chain originates from a study of early T cells in non-severe SARS-CoV-2 infection. Across the study: Unsorted whole blood bulk RNA was sequenced, with unpaired chains.

On this clonotype itself: The antigen remains undetermined.

Each cDNA molecule carried a unique molecular identifier. TCRdb ran MiXCR on the 5' RACE reads and lists one entry per CDR3 protein. The sample has tens of thousands of distinct CDR3 sequences, around 6.1% seen once. Findings of the study overall: Anti-spike CD8 responses were favored by VDJdb matching, which missed private and CD4 specificities.

The V gene end was trimmed by 6 bases and the J gene end by 5 bases; junction bases not matched to a gene: 20. CDR1 SGHAT and CDR2 FQNNGV come from the germline V gene. The CDR3 consists of 18 residues. J is TRBJ2-7 and V is TRBV11-2; 9 positions agree with TRBD1. Specimen: whole blood, collected at baseline. The origin of this receptor is an adult who was a healthcare worker with PCR-confirmed SARS-CoV-2 infection or an uninfected control (not recorded which). CDR3 DNA: TGTGCCAGCAGTCCAGCCGGGACAGGGCTCCCACTGTATGACGAGCAGTACTTC. This translates into CASSPAGTGLPLYDEQYF.